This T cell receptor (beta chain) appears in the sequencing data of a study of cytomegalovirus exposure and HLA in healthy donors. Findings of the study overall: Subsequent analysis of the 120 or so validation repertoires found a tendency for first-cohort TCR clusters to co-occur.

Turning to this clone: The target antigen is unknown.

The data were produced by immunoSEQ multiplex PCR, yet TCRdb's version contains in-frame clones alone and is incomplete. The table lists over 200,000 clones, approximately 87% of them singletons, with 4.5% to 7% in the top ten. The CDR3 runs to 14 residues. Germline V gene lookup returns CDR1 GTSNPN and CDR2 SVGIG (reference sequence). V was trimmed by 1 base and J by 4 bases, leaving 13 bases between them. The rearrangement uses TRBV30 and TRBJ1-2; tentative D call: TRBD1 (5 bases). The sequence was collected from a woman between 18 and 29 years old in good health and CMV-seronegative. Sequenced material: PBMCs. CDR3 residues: CAWSGGRVGYGYTF. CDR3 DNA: TGTGCCTGGAGTGGAGGCAGGGTGGGCTATGGCTACACCTTC. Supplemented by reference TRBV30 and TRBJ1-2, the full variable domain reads SQTIHQWPATLVQPVGSPLSLECTVEGTSNPNLYWYRQAAGRGLQLLFYSVGIGQISSEVPQNLSASRPQDRQFILSSKKLLLSDSGFYLCAWSGGRVGYGYTFGSGTRLTVV.